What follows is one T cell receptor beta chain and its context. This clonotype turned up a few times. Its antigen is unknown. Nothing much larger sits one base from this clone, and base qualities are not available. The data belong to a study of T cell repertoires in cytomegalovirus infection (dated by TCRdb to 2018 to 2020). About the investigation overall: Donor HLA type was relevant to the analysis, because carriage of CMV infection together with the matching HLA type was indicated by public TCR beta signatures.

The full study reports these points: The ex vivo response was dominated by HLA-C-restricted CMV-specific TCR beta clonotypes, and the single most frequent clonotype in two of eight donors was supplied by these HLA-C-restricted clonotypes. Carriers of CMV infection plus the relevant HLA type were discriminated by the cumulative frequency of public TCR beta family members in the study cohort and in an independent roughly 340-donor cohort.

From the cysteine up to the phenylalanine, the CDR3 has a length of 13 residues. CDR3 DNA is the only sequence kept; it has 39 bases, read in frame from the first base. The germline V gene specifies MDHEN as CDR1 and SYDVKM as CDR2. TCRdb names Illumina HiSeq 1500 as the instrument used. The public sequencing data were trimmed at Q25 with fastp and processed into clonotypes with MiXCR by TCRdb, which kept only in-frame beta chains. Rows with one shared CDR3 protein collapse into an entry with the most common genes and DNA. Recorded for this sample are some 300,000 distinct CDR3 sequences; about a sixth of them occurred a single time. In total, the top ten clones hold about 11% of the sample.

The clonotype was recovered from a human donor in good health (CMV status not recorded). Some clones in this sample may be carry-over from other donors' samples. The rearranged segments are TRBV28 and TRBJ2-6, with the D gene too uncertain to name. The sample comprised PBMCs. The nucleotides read TGTGTGACGGTTTCCTCTGGGGCCAACGTCCTGACTTTC. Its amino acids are CVTVSSGANVLTF.